This T cell receptor (beta chain) stems from a study of blood T cell repertoires in COVID-19. Study overall: Collection of acute and convalescent COVID-19 samples took place in the United States, Italy and Spain. From T cells, B-cell-depleted T cells, or PBMCs came the material, which was cDNA or gDNA.

CDR1 and CDR2 from the germline V gene are MNHNY and SVGAGI (reference sequence). Trimming took off 3 bases at V and 3 bases at J, with 15 bases between the two ends. The CDR3 has 16 amino acids. Authors' data handling: Amplification of reference gene primers provided the estimated nucleated cell counts. Data came from immunoSEQ multiplex PCR; TCRdb stores just in-frame clones and leaves some out. D and trimming were read from the DNA, whereas the V and J calls and clone size are those reported in that table. The sample has about 23,000 clones, under 95% seen once. This rearrangement joins TRBV6-6 to TRBJ1-5; possible D gene TRBD1, 5 bases. The TCR originated in a woman aged 45 to 65 with active COVID-19. Sequenced: peripheral blood. The CDR3, as DNA: TGTGCCAGCAGTTATGCATCGGGGGTGACCAATCAGCCCCAGCATTTT. Its protein is CASSYASGVTNQPQHF.